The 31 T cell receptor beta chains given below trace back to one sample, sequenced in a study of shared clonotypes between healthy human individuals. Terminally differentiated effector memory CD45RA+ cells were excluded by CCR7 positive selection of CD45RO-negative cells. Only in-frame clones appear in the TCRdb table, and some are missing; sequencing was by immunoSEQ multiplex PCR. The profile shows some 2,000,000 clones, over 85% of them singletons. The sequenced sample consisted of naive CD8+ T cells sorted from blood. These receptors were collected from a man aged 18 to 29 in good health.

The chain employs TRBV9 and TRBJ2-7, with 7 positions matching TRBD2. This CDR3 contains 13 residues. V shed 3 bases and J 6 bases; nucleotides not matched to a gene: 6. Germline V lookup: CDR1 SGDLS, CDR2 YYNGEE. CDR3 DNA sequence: TGTGCCAGCAGCGGAGGGAGCGGGACCGAGCAGTACTTC. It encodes CASSGGSGTEQYF.

In DNA form, the CDR3 reads TGTGCCAGCACTGATGAGATTTCAGAATCCGAGCAGTACTTC. It is translated as CASTDEISESEQYF. The chain carries TRBV7-9 and TRBJ2-7; no clear D. CDR3 length: 14 residues. Trimming shortened V by 7 bases and J by 6 bases, and 19 bases separated the two germline ends. Germline CDR1 reads SEHNR; CDR2 reads FQNEAQ (reference sequence).

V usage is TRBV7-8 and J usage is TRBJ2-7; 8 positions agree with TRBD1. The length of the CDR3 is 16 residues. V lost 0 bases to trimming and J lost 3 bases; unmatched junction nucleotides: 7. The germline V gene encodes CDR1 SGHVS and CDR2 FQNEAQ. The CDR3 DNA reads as TGTGCCAGCAGCTTAGCGATGGCGGGACAGGTCTACGAGCAGTACTTC. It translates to CASSLAMAGQVYEQYF.

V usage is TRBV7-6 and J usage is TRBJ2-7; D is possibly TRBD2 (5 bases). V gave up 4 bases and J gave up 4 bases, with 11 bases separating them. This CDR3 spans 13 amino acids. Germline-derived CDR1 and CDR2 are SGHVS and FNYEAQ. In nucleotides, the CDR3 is TGTGCCAGCAGCTCGGACTCCGCTTACGAGCAGTACTTC. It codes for CASSSDSAYEQYF.

CDR3 bases: TGTGCCAGCAGTTTATCCTCAGGGGGTCTGGAAGCAGGCAATCAGCCCCAGCATTTT. This translates into CASSLSSGGLEAGNQPQHF. The chain couples TRBV27 to TRBJ1-5; 7 bases align to TRBD1. CDR1 MNHEY and CDR2 SMNVEV come from the germline V gene (reference sequence). CDR3 length: 19 residues. Trimming removed 0 bases from V and 2 bases from J; junction bases left unmatched: 13.

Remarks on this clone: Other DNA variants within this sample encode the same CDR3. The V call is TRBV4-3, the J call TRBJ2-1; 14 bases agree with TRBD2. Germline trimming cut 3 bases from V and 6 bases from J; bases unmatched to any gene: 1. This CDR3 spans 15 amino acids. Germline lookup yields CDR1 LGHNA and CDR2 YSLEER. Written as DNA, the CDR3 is TGCGCCAGCAGCCATGGGACTAGCGGGGGCAATGAGCAGTTCTTC. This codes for CASSHGTSGGNEQFF.

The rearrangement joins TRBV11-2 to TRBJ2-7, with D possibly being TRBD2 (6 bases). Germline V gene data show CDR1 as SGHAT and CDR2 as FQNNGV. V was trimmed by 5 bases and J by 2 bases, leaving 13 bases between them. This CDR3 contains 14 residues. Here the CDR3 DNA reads TGTGCCAGCAGCCAGCAAGGCGGGGCCTACGAGCAGTACTTC. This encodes CASSQQGGAYEQYF.

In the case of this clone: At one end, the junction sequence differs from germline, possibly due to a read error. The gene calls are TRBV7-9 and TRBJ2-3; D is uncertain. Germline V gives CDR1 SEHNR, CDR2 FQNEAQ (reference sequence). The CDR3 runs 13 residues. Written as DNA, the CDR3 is TGTGCCAGCAGCGTAGCAGGCACAGATACGCAGTATTTT. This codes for CASSVAGTDTQYF. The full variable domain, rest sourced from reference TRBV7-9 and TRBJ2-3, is DTGVSQNPRHKITKRGQNVTFRCDPISEHNRLYWYRQTLGQGPEFLTYFQNEAQLEKSRLLSDRFSAERPKGSFSTLEIQRTEQGDSAMYLCASSVAGTDTQYFGPGTRLTVL.

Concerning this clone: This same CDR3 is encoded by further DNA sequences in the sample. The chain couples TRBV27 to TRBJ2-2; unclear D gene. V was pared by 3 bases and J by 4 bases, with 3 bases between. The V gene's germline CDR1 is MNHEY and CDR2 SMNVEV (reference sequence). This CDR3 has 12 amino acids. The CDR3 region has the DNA TGTGCCAGCAGTTTGGTCACCGGGGAGCTGTTTTTT. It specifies CASSLVTGELFF.

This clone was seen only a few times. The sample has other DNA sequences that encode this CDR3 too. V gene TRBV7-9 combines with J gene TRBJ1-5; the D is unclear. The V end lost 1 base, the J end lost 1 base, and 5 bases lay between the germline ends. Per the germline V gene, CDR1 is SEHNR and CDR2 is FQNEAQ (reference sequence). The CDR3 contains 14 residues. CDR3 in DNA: TGTGCCAGCAGCTTAGTGGACAGCAATCAGCCCCAGCATTTT. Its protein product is CASSLVDSNQPQHF. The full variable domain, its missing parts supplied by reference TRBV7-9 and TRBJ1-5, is DTGVSQNPRHKITKRGQNVTFRCDPISEHNRLYWYRQTLGQGPEFLTYFQNEAQLEKSRLLSDRFSAERPKGSFSTLEIQRTEQGDSAMYLCASSLVDSNQPQHFGDGTRLSIL.

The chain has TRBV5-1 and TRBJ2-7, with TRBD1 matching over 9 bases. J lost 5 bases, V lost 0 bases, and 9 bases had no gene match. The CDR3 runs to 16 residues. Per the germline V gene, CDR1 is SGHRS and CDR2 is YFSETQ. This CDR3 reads CASSLDLTGGVDEQYF. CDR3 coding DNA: TGCGCCAGCAGCTTGGACCTGACAGGGGGAGTTGACGAGCAGTACTTC.

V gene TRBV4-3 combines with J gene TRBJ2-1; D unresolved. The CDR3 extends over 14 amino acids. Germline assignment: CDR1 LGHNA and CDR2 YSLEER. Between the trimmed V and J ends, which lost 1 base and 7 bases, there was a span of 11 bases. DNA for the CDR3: TGCGCCAGCAGCCAAGGGGTCATGGTGAATGAGCAGTTCTTC. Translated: CASSQGVMVNEQFF.

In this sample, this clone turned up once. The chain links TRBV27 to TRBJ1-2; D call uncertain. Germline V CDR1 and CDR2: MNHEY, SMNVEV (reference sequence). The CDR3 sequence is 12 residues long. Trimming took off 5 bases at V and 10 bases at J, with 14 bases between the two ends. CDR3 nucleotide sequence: TGTGCCAGCAGTCCAGTAAAGGGAAACTACACCTTC. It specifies CASSPVKGNYTF.

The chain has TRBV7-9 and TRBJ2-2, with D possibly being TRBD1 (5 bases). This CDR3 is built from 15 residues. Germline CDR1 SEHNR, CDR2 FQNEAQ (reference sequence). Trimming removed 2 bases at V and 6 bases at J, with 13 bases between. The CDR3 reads CASSLPAGIAGELFF. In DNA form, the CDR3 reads TGTGCCAGCAGCTTACCTGCAGGGATTGCCGGGGAGCTGTTTTTT.

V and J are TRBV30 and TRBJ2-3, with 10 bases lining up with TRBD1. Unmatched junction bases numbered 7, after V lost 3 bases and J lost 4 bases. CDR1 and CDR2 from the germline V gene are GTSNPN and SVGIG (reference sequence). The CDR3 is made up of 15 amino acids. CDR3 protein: CAWRLTGGAADTQYF. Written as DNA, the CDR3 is TGTGCCTGGAGGCTGACAGGGGGCGCGGCAGATACGCAGTATTTT.

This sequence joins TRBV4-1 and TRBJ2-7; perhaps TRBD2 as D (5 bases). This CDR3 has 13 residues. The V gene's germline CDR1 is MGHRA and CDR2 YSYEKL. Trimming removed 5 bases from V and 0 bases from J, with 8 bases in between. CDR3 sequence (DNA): TGCGCCAGCAGCTACGGACTCTCCTACGAGCAGTACTTC. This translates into CASSYGLSYEQYF.

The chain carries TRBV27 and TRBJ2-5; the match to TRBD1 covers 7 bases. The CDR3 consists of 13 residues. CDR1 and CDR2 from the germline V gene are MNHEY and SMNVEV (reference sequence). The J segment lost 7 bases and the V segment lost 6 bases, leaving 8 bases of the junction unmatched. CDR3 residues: CASRGQFVGTQYF. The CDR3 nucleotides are TGTGCCAGCAGGGGACAGTTCGTGGGGACCCAGTACTTC.

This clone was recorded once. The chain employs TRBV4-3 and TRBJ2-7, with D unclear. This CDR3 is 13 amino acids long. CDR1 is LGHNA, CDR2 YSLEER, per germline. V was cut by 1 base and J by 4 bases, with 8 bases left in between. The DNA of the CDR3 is TGCGCCAGCAGCCAAGGGCCACTTTACGAGCAGTACTTC. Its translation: CASSQGPLYEQYF.

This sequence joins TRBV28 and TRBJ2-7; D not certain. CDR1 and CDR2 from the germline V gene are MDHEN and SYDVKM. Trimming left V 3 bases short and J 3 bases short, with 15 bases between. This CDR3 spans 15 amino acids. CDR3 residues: CASSLTASRYYEQYF. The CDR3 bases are TGTGCCAGCAGTTTGACGGCTAGTCGTTACTACGAGCAGTACTTC.

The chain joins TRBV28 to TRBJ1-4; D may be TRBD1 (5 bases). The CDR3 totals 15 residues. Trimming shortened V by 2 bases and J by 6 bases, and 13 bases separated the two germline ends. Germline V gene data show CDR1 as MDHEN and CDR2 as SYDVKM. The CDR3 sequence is CASSLTSGGDEKLFF. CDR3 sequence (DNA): TGTGCCAGCAGTTTAACAAGCGGGGGAGATGAAAAACTGTTTTTT.

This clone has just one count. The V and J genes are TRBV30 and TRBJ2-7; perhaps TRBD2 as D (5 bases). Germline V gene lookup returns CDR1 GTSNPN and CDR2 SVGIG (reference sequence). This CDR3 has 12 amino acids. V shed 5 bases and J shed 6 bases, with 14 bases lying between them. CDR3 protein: CAWLGRAGEQYF. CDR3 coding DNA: TGTGCCTGGTTGGGAAGGGCGGGCGAGCAGTACTTC.

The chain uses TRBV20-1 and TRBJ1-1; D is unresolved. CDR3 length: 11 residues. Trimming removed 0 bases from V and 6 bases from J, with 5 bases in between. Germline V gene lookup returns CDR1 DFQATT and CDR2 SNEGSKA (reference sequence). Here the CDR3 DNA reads TGCAGTGCTAGAGAGGGAGCTGAAGCTTTCTTT. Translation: CSAREGAEAFF.

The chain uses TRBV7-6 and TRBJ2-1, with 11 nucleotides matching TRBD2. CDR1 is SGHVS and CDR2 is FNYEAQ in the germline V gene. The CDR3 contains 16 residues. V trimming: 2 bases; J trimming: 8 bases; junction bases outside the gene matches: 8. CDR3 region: CASSLLAGGPLHEQFF. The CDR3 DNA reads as TGTGCCAGCAGCTTATTAGCGGGAGGGCCCCTCCATGAGCAGTTCTTC.

CDR3 bases: TGTGCCAGCAGTTTAATATCTGGGAACACTGAAGCTTTCTTT. Translation gives CASSLISGNTEAFF. This chain links TRBV27 with TRBJ1-1, with D unclear. The CDR3 has 14 residues. Per germline, CDR1 MNHEY and CDR2 SMNVEV (reference sequence). V was clipped by 2 bases and J by 1 base, with 8 bases between them.

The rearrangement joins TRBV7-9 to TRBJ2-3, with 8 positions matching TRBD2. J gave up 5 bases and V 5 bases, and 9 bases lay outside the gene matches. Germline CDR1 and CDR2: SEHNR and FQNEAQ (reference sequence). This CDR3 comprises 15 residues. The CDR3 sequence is CASSPLAGLGDTQYF. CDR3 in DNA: TGTGCCAGCAGCCCATTAGCGGGGTTGGGAGATACGCAGTATTTT.

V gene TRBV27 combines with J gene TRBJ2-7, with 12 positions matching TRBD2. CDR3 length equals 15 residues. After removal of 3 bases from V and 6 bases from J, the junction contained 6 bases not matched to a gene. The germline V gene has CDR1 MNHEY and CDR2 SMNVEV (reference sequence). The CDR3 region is CASSFSASGRGEQYF. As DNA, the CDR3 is TGTGCCAGCAGTTTTTCGGCTAGCGGGAGGGGCGAGCAGTACTTC.

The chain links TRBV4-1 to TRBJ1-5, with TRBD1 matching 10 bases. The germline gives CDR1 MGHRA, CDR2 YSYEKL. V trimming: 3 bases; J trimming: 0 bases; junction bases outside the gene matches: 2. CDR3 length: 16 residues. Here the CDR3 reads CASSQGQGISNQPQHF. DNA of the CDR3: TGCGCCAGCAGCCAGGGACAGGGGATTAGCAATCAGCCCCAGCATTTT.

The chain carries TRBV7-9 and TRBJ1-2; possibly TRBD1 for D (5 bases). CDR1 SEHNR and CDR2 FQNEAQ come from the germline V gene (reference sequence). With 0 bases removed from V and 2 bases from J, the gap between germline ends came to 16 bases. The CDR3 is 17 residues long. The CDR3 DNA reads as TGTGCCAGCAGCTTAGCGCCCCAGGTGGAGGGGAACTATGGCTACACCTTC. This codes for CASSLAPQVEGNYGYTF.

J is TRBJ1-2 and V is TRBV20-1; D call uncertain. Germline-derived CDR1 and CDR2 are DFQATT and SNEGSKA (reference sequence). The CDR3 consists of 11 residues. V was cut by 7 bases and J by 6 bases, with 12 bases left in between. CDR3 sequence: CSVPMVDGYTF. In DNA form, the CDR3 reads TGCAGTGTCCCTATGGTGGATGGCTACACCTTC.

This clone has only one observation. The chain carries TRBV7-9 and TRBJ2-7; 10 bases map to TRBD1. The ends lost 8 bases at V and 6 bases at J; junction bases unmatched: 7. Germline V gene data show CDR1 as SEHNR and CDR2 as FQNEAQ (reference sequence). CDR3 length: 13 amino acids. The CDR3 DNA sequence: TGTGCCAGCGGGGGGGACAGGGGAGCCGAGCAGTACTTC. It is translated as CASGGDRGAEQYF. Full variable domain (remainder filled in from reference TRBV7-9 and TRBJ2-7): DTGVSQNPRHKITKRGQNVTFRCDPISEHNRLYWYRQTLGQGPEFLTYFQNEAQLEKSRLLSDRFSAERPKGSFSTLEIQRTEQGDSAMYLCASGGDRGAEQYFGPGTRLTVT.

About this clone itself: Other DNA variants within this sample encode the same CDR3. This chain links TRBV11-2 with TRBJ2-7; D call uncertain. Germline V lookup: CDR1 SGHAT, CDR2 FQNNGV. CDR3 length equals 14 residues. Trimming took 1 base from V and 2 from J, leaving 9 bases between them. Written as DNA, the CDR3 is TGTGCCAGCAGCTTAGGGGATGGAGCCTACGAGCAGTACTTC. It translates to CASSLGDGAYEQYF.